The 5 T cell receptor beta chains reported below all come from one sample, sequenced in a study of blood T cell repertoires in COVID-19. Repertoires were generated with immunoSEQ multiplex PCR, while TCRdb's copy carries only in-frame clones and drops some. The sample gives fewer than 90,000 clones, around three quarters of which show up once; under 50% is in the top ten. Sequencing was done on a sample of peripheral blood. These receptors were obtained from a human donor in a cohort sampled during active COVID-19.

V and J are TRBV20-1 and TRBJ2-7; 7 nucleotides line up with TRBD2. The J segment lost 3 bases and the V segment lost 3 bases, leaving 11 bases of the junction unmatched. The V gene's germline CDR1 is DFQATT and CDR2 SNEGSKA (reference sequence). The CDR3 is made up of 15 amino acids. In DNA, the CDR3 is TGCAGTGCTAGTAGAGGAGGCGGGAGCAACTACGAGCAGTACTTC. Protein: CSASRGGGSNYEQYF.

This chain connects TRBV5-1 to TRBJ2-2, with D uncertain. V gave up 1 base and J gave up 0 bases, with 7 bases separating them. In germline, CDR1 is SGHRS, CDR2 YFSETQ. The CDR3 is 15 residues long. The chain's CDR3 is CASSLLSANTGELFF. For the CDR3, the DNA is TGCGCCAGCAGCTTGCTTTCGGCGAACACCGGGGAGCTGTTTTTT.

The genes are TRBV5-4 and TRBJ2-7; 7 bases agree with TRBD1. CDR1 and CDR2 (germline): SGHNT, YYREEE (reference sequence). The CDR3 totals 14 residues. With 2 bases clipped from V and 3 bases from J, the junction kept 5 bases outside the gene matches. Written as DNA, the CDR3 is TGTGCCAGCAGCTTACAGGGGTCAGTCTACGAGCAGTACTTC. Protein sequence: CASSLQGSVYEQYF.

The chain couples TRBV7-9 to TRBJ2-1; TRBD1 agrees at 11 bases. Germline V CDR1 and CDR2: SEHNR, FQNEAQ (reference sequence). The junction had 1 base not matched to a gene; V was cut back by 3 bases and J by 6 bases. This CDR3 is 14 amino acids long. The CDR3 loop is CASSLGQGVNEQFF. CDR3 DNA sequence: TGTGCCAGCAGCTTGGGACAGGGGGTCAATGAGCAGTTCTTC.

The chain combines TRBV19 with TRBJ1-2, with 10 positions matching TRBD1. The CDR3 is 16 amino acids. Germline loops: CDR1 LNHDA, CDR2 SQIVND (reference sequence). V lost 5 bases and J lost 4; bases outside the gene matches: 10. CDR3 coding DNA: TGTGCCAGTAGTCCCTCCGGGACAGGGGTGAGCTATGGCTACACCTTC. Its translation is CASSPSGTGVSYGYTF.